This T cell receptor beta chain was observed in a study of siplizumab effects on memory and regulatory T cells. Study-wide results and caveats: Alloreactive sequences traceable to unstimulated CD4+ memory cells declined significantly under siplizumab. Solely a minor proportion of alloreactive clones could be assigned to unstimulated subsets.

Trimming removed 0 bases from V and 3 bases from J, with 9 bases in between. The length of the CDR3 is 14 residues. Germline V gene data show CDR1 as MNHNY and CDR2 as SVGAGI (reference sequence). With regard to this clone: Its antigen is not known.

The repertoire was sequenced with immunoSEQ multiplex PCR; TCRdb's copy has only in-frame clones and lacks some. The sample contains 100,000 or so clones, 94% of which appear only once. Sequenced sample: non-Treg CD4+ T cells sorted from blood. The chain employs TRBV6-6 and TRBJ2-7, with D perhaps TRBD1 or TRBD2 (5 bases each). This TCR was recovered from a human donor in good health. The CDR3 sequence is CASSYSGEFYEQYF. The CDR3 bases are TGTGCCAGCAGTTACTCGGGGGAGTTCTACGAGCAGTACTTC.